Following are 21 T cell receptor beta chains from one sample sequenced in a study of identical twins. TCRdb reprocessed the 5' RACE reads with MiXCR, giving one entry per CDR3 protein. The table lists 570,000 or so distinct CDR3 sequences, just under 10% of them singletons, with around 3.1% in the top ten. The same specimen was also included in a second study, on yellow fever vaccine responses in identical twins.

Specimen: PBMCs. These receptor sequences come from a woman aged 18 to 35 in good health.

J is TRBJ2-4 and V is TRBV2; 7 bases are a match to TRBD1. The CDR3 runs 13 residues. With 5 bases clipped from V and 8 bases from J, the junction kept 6 bases outside the gene matches. From germline, CDR1 is SNHLY and CDR2 FYNNEI. The CDR3 nucleotides read TGTGCCAGCAGTCCCCCCGACAGGGACATTCAGTACTTC. Translation gives CASSPPDRDIQYF.

The chain carries TRBV29-1 and TRBJ2-3; D tentatively reads TRBD1 or TRBD2 (5 bases each). This CDR3 is built from 13 residues. Deletions cut 3 bases from V and 2 bases from J, with 9 bases between. The germline V gene encodes CDR1 SQVTM and CDR2 ANQGSEA. CDR3: CSVEGTITDTQYF. In DNA, the CDR3 is TGCAGCGTTGAGGGGACCATCACAGATACGCAGTATTTT.

This sequence joins TRBV4-3 and TRBJ2-2, with D possibly matching TRBD1 (5 bases). The V gene's germline CDR1 is LGHNA and CDR2 YSLEER. The CDR3 sequence is 14 residues long. The V and J ends lost 0 bases and 6 bases respectively, with 8 bases between them. CDR3 loop: CASSQEDSAGELFF. The CDR3 nucleotides read TGCGCCAGCAGCCAAGAAGACAGTGCCGGGGAGCTGTTTTTT.

The chain is built from TRBV20-1 and TRBJ2-7; D not certain. V lost 2 bases to trimming and J lost 0 bases, with 11 bases between them. CDR1 is DFQATT and CDR2 is SNEGSKA in the germline V gene (reference sequence). The CDR3 is made up of 14 amino acids. CDR3 DNA sequence: TGCAGTGCTAGATCCCTCTTTAGCTCCTACGAGCAGTACTTC. Protein sequence: CSARSLFSSYEQYF.

The chain employs TRBV20-1 and TRBJ2-4, with 9 bases lining up with TRBD2. The CDR3 is 17 residues long. Germline V gives CDR1 DFQATT, CDR2 SNEGSKA (reference sequence). The J segment lost 1 base and the V segment lost 2 bases, leaving 9 bases of the junction unmatched. CDR3: CSARSGGGAVAKNIQYF. The DNA for the CDR3 is TGCAGTGCTAGATCCGGCGGGGGGGCCGTTGCCAAAAACATTCAGTACTTC.

This clonotype came up a few times. The V and J genes are TRBV5-1 and TRBJ2-5; no definite D call. Germline CDR1 SGHRS, CDR2 YFSETQ. Trimming shortened V by 2 bases and J by 2 bases, and 10 bases separated the two germline ends. The length of the CDR3 is 14 residues. The CDR3 sequence is CASSLGAPQETQYF. The DNA for the CDR3 is TGCGCCAGCAGCTTAGGAGCGCCGCAAGAGACCCAGTACTTC.

This chain connects TRBV11-2 to TRBJ2-1; D remains unclear. Germline loops: CDR1 SGHAT, CDR2 FQNNGV. V lost 2 bases, J lost 5 bases, and 13 bases lay in between. The CDR3 is 15 amino acids. In DNA, the CDR3 is TGTGCCAGCAGCTTAAGTCTTCTGAGCCACAATGAGCAGTTCTTC. It is translated as CASSLSLLSHNEQFF.

This chain links TRBV5-1 with TRBJ2-6; possible D gene TRBD1, 6 bases. Per germline, CDR1 SGHRS and CDR2 YFSETQ. The length of the CDR3 is 16 residues. V lost 4 bases to trimming and J lost 2 bases, with 13 bases between them. The CDR3 protein is CASSPEDRTGANVLTF. The CDR3 nucleotides are TGCGCCAGCAGCCCAGAGGACAGAACTGGGGCCAACGTCCTGACTTTC.

This clonotype has more than one count but fewer than ten. This chain joins TRBV28 and TRBJ2-3; 13 bases are shared with TRBD2. With 6 bases clipped from V and 9 bases from J, the junction kept 6 bases outside the gene matches. CDR3 length: 14 residues. Germline CDR1 MDHEN, CDR2 SYDVKM. The CDR3 sequence is CASSTSGGGGTQYF. CDR3 bases: TGTGCCAGCAGCACTAGCGGGGGGGGAGGGACGCAGTATTTT.

The CDR3 DNA follows: TGCAGCGTTGTTTGGGCAGGTCGGACAGATACGCAGTATTTT. It is translated as CSVVWAGRTDTQYF. The chain couples TRBV29-1 to TRBJ2-3; D uncertain. This CDR3 region has 14 residues. Trimming took off 4 bases at V and 3 bases at J, with 14 bases between the two ends. Germline lookup yields CDR1 SQVTM and CDR2 ANQGSEA.

The chain is built from TRBV19 and TRBJ2-7; 11 nucleotides align to TRBD2. CDR1 is LNHDA and CDR2 is SQIVND in the germline V gene (reference sequence). This CDR3 has 16 amino acids. V was clipped by 6 bases and J by 1 base; unmatched bases: 8. The CDR3 region has the DNA TGTGCCAGTAGGGGACAAACTAGCGGGAGTTCCTACGAGCAGTACTTC. Protein sequence: CASRGQTSGSSYEQYF.

The chain uses TRBV20-1 and TRBJ2-1; TRBD2 might be the D (6 bases). The ends were cut back, 3 bases at V and 2 bases at J, with 11 bases in the middle. Germline V gene lookup returns CDR1 DFQATT and CDR2 SNEGSKA (reference sequence). The CDR3 loop spans 14 amino acids. CDR3 bases: TGCAGTGCTAGTGGGCGGGGACCCTACAATGAGCAGTTCTTC. This translates into CSASGRGPYNEQFF.

The chain joins TRBV28 to TRBJ2-5; the match to TRBD1 covers 12 bases. The germline CDR1 and CDR2 sequences are MDHEN and SYDVKM. This CDR3 is built from 15 residues. V lost 6 bases to trimming and J lost 5 bases; unmatched junction nucleotides: 7. CDR3 in amino acids: CASSFRDRGLETQYF. The DNA for the CDR3 is TGTGCCAGCAGCTTCAGGGACAGGGGGCTTGAGACCCAGTACTTC.

This clonotype has only a few counts. The rearrangement joins TRBV3-1 to TRBJ1-5; the match to TRBD1 covers 8 bases. The junction had 15 bases not matched to a gene; V was cut back by 1 base and J by 7 bases. Germline V lookup: CDR1 LGHDT, CDR2 YNNKEL (reference sequence). This CDR3 has 18 amino acids. CDR3 sequence (DNA): TGTGCCAGCAGCCAAGCACCACCTGGGACAGGTGGGAACCAGCCCCAGCATTTT. This translates into CASSQAPPGTGGNQPQHF.

This clonotype was picked up many times. This chain connects TRBV29-1 to TRBJ1-6, with TRBD1 identical over 10 bases. The length of the CDR3 is 19 residues. Germline assignment: CDR1 SQVTM and CDR2 ANQGSEA. V trimming: 0 bases; J trimming: 0 bases; junction bases outside the gene matches: 8. CDR3 amino acids: CSVEEGGQGVSSYNSPLHF. The CDR3 DNA sequence: TGCAGCGTTGAAGAGGGTGGACAGGGGGTTAGCTCCTATAATTCACCCCTCCACTTT.

This clonotype appeared a few times. As DNA, the CDR3 is TGTGCCACTTCAGGGAGTGATTCACCCCTCCACTTT. This sequence encodes CATSGSDSPLHF. The rearrangement uses TRBV10-3 and TRBJ1-6; the D gene is possibly TRBD1 (5 bases). Trimming stripped 10 bases from V and 8 bases from J, with 12 bases between. In germline, CDR1 is ENHRY, CDR2 SYGVKD. The CDR3 is made up of 12 amino acids.

This clonotype is medium-sized in the sample. The CDR3 protein is CATTVSPEAGELFF. CDR3 in DNA: TGTGCCACCACCGTGTCCCCGGAGGCCGGGGAGCTGTTTTTT. This sequence joins TRBV15 and TRBJ2-2; possible D gene TRBD2, 5 bases. Trimming removed 7 bases at V and 6 bases at J, with 15 bases between. The CDR3 runs to 14 residues. The germline V gene encodes CDR1 LNHNV and CDR2 YYDKDF (reference sequence).

There are many counts of this clonotype. This chain connects TRBV7-9 to TRBJ2-2; a possible D gene is TRBD1 (5 bases). The CDR3 contains 16 residues. CDR1 and CDR2 (germline): SEHNR, FQNEAQ (reference sequence). V was shortened by 5 bases and J by 6 bases, with 19 bases between the two germline ends. This CDR3 reads CASSKTTSRGPGELFF. For the CDR3, the DNA is TGTGCCAGCAGCAAAACAACGTCAAGGGGCCCCGGGGAGCTGTTTTTT.

This clonotype has just a few counts. This chain uses TRBV28 with TRBJ1-3; no clear D gene. The germline V gene encodes CDR1 MDHEN and CDR2 SYDVKM. V lost 0 bases to trimming and J lost 4 bases, with 4 bases between them. The CDR3 sequence is 13 residues long. In DNA, the CDR3 is TGTGCCAGCAGTTTATGGGGAGGAAACACCATATATTTT. Its protein is CASSLWGGNTIYF. Full variable domain (missing parts from reference TRBV28 and TRBJ1-3): DVKVTQSSRYLVKRTGEKVFLECVQDMDHENMFWYRQDPGLGLRLIYFSYDVKMKEKGDIPEGYSVSREKKERFSLILESASTNQTSMYLCASSLWGGNTIYFGEGSWLTVV.

A few counts support this clonotype. The chain couples TRBV6-5 to TRBJ1-2; a possible D gene is TRBD1 (5 bases). Trimming left V 0 bases short and J 3 bases short, with 11 bases between. CDR1 and CDR2 from the germline V gene are MNHEY and SVGAGI. This CDR3 spans 15 amino acids. CDR3 nucleotides: TGTGCCAGCAGTTACTCCGGGGGTGCCCACTATGGCTACACCTTC. Residues: CASSYSGGAHYGYTF.

This clonotype was detected a few times. V and J are TRBV12-3 or TRBV12-4 and TRBJ2-5; 9 nucleotides line up with TRBD2. V lost 3 bases, J lost 4 bases, and 6 bases stayed unmatched. CDR3 length: 15 residues. CDR3 DNA sequence: TGTGCCAGCAGTTTTGGGACTAGCTTGTCAGAGACCCAGTACTTC. Amino acid sequence: CASSFGTSLSETQYF.